This TCR beta chain originates from a study of T-cell reconstitution after alpha-beta-depleted transplantation in children. Study-level results: T-cell counts and diversity at one year post-transplant came mainly from newly produced T cells. Several hundred expanded graft clones reportedly supplied alpha-beta T cells about two months after transplant.

During its preparation, the TCRbeta library received unique molecular identifiers. In TCRdb, the PCR reads were re-called with MiXCR into one record per CDR3 protein. The sample contains 6,500 or so distinct CDR3 sequences, under 7% of which appear only once. This clonotype is large by share. Antigen specificity is unknown. The sequencing used PBMCs, mostly from graft donor cells, collected 180 days after TCRalphabeta/CD19-depleted stem cell transplant. This clonotype originated in a child younger than two who had a stem cell transplant for acute myeloid leukemia, so the T cells may come from the graft donor.

CDR3 region: CAISESPSTDTQYF. Here the CDR3 DNA reads TGTGCCATCAGTGAGTCCCCTAGCACAGATACGCAGTATTTT. The chain combines TRBV10-3 with TRBJ2-3; D ambiguous. Germline-derived CDR1 and CDR2 are ENHRY and SYGVKD. V was clipped by 0 bases and J by 0 bases, with 4 bases between them. The CDR3 length is 14 residues.